The 19 T cell receptor beta chains reported below all come from one sample, sequenced in a study of T cells in Graves' hyperthyroidism and ophthalmopathy (dated by TCRdb to between 2018 and 2021). The library relied on multiplex PCR. The sequencer listed for this sample is Illumina HiSeq 2000. The TCR beta CDR3 regions were amplified from RNA transcripts. The TCR CDR3 was subjected to a first round of RT-PCR using the HTBI primer set and the Qiagen OneStep RT-PCR kit. In TCRdb, the public reads were trimmed at Q25 with fastp and aligned with MiXCR, with productive beta chains retained. Each entry is one CDR3 protein sequence, shown with its most common DNA and genes. The sample table holds about 250,000 distinct CDR3 sequences, of which nearly 15% were seen once. The top ten clonotypes cover more than 30% of the sample. Sequencing was carried out using blood. The receptors were gathered from a woman between 50 and 59 years old with Graves' hyperthyroidism that later progressed to Graves' ophthalmopathy.

The sample holds many counts of this clonotype. The chain links TRBV18 to TRBJ2-5; the D gene is possibly TRBD2 (5 bases). The CDR3 totals 14 residues. CDR1 is KGHSH and CDR2 is LQKENI in the germline V gene. Trimming cost V 5 bases and J 1 base, with 11 bases left between them. CDR3 sequence: CASSSTMGQETQYF. CDR3 coding DNA: TGTGCCAGCTCATCGACTATGGGCCAAGAGACCCAGTACTTC.

In this sample, this clonotype turned up many times. This sequence joins TRBV28 and TRBJ2-3; 12 bases are a match to TRBD2. The CDR3 length is 15 residues. The junction had 6 bases not matched to a gene; V was cut back by 6 bases and J by 5 bases. Germline loops: CDR1 MDHEN, CDR2 SYDVKM. CDR3: CASRLTSGSLDTQYF. Here the CDR3 DNA reads TGTGCCAGCAGGCTGACTAGCGGGAGTTTAGATACGCAGTATTTT.

This clonotype was seen repeatedly, ten times or more. This sequence joins TRBV27 and TRBJ2-7; possibly TRBD1 for D (5 bases). Germline V CDR1 and CDR2: MNHEY, SMNVEV (reference sequence). This CDR3 is 12 amino acids long. V was clipped by 4 bases and J by 5 bases, with 9 bases between them. The CDR3 nucleotides are TGTGCCAGCAGTTCAAGGGGTCACGAGCAGTACTTC. Its translation: CASSSRGHEQYF.

A remark on this clonotype: This could be a read error, since a much larger clone is one nucleotide away. The rearrangement joins TRBV29-1 to TRBJ2-7; possibly TRBD2 for D (6 bases). Trimming pared 4 bases from V and 2 bases from J, leaving 15 bases between. CDR3 length: 14 amino acids. Germline values: CDR1 SQVTM, CDR2 ANQGSEA. The CDR3 protein is CSVAASRTTYEQYF. CDR3 in DNA: TGCAGCGTTGCGGCCTCAAGGACTACCTACGAGCAGTACTTC.

This clonotype was found a few times. This sequence joins TRBV3-1 and TRBJ2-2, with 9 bases fitting TRBD1. The germline CDR1 and CDR2 sequences are LGHDT and YNNKEL (reference sequence). The CDR3 has 16 amino acids. With V trimmed by 4 bases and J by 4 bases, 7 bases remained unmatched. The chain's CDR3 is CASSPGQGGSTGELFF. The CDR3 coding sequence is TGTGCCAGCAGCCCGGGACAGGGCGGTAGCACCGGGGAGCTGTTTTTT.

V is TRBV29-1 and J is TRBJ2-7; either TRBD1 or TRBD2 may supply D (5 bases each). CDR1 is SQVTM and CDR2 is ANQGSEA in the germline V gene. CDR3 length equals 15 residues. V was trimmed by 3 bases and J by 2 bases, leaving 17 bases between them. CDR3 nucleotide sequence: TGCAGCGTTGATTATCTTCGGGACGGAGCCTACGAGCAGTACTTC. Amino acid sequence: CSVDYLRDGAYEQYF.

In its sample, this clonotype was seen many times. The V gene is TRBV2, the J gene TRBJ2-1, with 11 bases identical to TRBD2. The V segment lost 3 bases and the J segment 0 bases; nucleotides outside the gene matches: 10. The CDR3 consists of 19 residues. Germline loops: CDR1 SNHLY, CDR2 FYNNEI. The CDR3 coding sequence is TGTGCCAGCAGTGACGTAGCGGGAGGGCCCCTGAGCTCCTACAATGAGCAGTTCTTC. It is translated as CASSDVAGGPLSSYNEQFF. Using reference TRBV2 and TRBJ2-1 for the parts outside the CDR3, the full variable domain is EPEVTQTPSHQVTQMGQEVILRCVPISNHLYFYWYRQILGQKVEFLVSFYNNEISEKSEIFDDQFSVERPDGSNFTLKIRSTKLEDSAMYFCASSDVAGGPLSSYNEQFFGPGTRLTVL.

This clonotype was seen repeatedly, ten times or more. The J gene is TRBJ1-5, the V gene TRBV12-3 or TRBV12-4, with 7 bases lining up with TRBD1. CDR3 length: 14 amino acids. The trim removed 5 bases at V and 7 bases at J, leaving 8 bases unmatched. The CDR3 spells CASSPEGAQQPQHF. In DNA form, the CDR3 reads TGTGCCAGCAGTCCCGAGGGGGCCCAACAGCCCCAGCATTTT.

This clonotype was detected many times. The J gene is TRBJ2-7, the V gene TRBV29-1; 8 bases map to TRBD2. The germline CDR1 and CDR2 sequences are SQVTM and ANQGSEA. V lost 3 bases to trimming and J lost 0 bases; unmatched junction nucleotides: 1. The CDR3 totals 13 residues. The CDR3, as DNA: TGCAGCGTTGACGGGGGGGTCTCCTACGAGCAGTACTTC. Translated, it gives CSVDGGVSYEQYF.

This clonotype was seen a handful of times. The rearrangement links TRBV10-2 to TRBJ2-3, with D maybe TRBD1 (6 bases). Germline CDR1 reads WSHSY; CDR2 reads SAAADI. Trimming removed 6 bases at V and 3 bases at J, with 13 bases between. The CDR3 has 14 amino acids. The CDR3 nucleotides read TGCGCCAGCAGCCCCAGGGGTTGGACAGATACGCAGTATTTT. Its protein product is CASSPRGWTDTQYF.

This clonotype was recorded many times. This chain connects TRBV30 to TRBJ2-3; D is possibly TRBD2 (6 bases). This CDR3 is built from 13 residues. Germline CDR1 and CDR2: GTSNPN and SVGIG (reference sequence). V was pared by 3 bases and J by 1 base, with 8 bases between. The CDR3 bases are TGTGCCTGGAGGAGGGAGGGCACAGATACGCAGTATTTT. As protein: CAWRREGTDTQYF.

As concerns this clonotype: A much larger clone differs by one base, so this may be a read error. This chain links TRBV14 with TRBJ1-5; a weak D match, TRBD1 (5 bases). Looked up from germline, CDR1 is SGHDN and CDR2 is FVKESK. The CDR3 totals 16 residues. This CDR3 reads CGSSQECGGAPQPQHF. The CDR3, as DNA: TGTGGCAGCAGCCAAGAATGCGGGGGAGCCCCTCAGCCCCAGCATTTT.

This clonotype has at least ten counts. The chain recombines TRBV7-3 with TRBJ2-3; no firm D call. V shed 4 bases and J shed 8 bases, with 7 bases lying between them. This CDR3 has 11 residues. CDR1 and CDR2 (germline): SGHTA, FQGTGA. CDR3 loop: CASSSSGTQYF. The CDR3 DNA reads as TGTGCCAGCAGCTCCTCGGGTACGCAGTATTTT.

The V gene is TRBV3-1, the J gene TRBJ2-2, with 15 bases matching TRBD2. The CDR3 is made up of 19 amino acids. The germline gives CDR1 LGHDT, CDR2 YNNKEL (reference sequence). Trimming at V came to 0 bases and at J to 6 bases, leaving 8 bases not matched to a gene. CDR3 coding DNA: TGTGCCAGCAGCCAAGATACAGGACTAGCGGGAGGGCCACCCGGGGAGCTGTTTTTT. Translating gives CASSQDTGLAGGPPGELFF.

This clonotype was detected many times. CDR3 DNA: TGTGCCAGCAGCTTCCCTGGCTGGAGACGCAACCCTAATCAAGAGACCCAGTACTTC. It codes for CASSFPGWRRNPNQETQYF. The rearrangement uses TRBV5-6 and TRBJ2-5, with D unclear. In germline, CDR1 is SGHDT, CDR2 YYEEEE. The length of the CDR3 is 19 residues. Trimming shortened V by 2 bases and J by 2 bases, and 25 bases separated the two germline ends.

In this sample, this clonotype turned up many times. This rearrangement joins TRBV28 to TRBJ2-3, with D uncertain. Germline lookup yields CDR1 MDHEN and CDR2 SYDVKM. Trimming removed 5 bases at V and 2 bases at J, with 11 bases between. The CDR3 has 14 residues. The chain's CDR3 is CASSPGPPTDTQYF. The CDR3, as DNA: TGTGCCAGCAGTCCCGGGCCTCCCACAGATACGCAGTATTTT.

This clonotype was recorded at least ten times. The chain is built from TRBV2 and TRBJ2-4; TRBD1 aligns across 7 bases. Trimming took 2 bases from V and 0 from J; bases not matched to a gene: 4. There are 16 residues in the CDR3. Germline V gives CDR1 SNHLY, CDR2 FYNNEI. Here the CDR3 DNA reads TGTGCCAGCAGTGAATCGACAGGGTCAGCCAAAAACATTCAGTACTTC. It codes for CASSESTGSAKNIQYF.

In its sample, this clonotype was seen a few times. Germline and junction disagree at one end, which may indicate a read error. V gene TRBV6-1 combines with J gene TRBJ2-5; D gene unclear. The CDR3 is 12 residues long. CDR1 MNHNS and CDR2 SASEGT come from the germline V gene. The chain's CDR3 is CASSPTPQTQSF. CDR3 nucleotide sequence: TGTGCCAGCAGCCCAACGCCCCAGACCCAGTCCTTC.

There are a few counts of this clonotype. V gene TRBV6-1 combines with J gene TRBJ2-5; TRBD2 matches 10 bases. Trimming cost V 6 bases and J 3 bases; bases outside gene matches: 13. The CDR3 consists of 17 residues. CDR1 and CDR2 from the germline V gene are MNHNS and SASEGT. DNA for the CDR3: TGTGCCAGCAGCTACAGGGTCCTAGCGGGAGTGGAAGAGACCCAGTACTTC. As protein: CASSYRVLAGVEETQYF.